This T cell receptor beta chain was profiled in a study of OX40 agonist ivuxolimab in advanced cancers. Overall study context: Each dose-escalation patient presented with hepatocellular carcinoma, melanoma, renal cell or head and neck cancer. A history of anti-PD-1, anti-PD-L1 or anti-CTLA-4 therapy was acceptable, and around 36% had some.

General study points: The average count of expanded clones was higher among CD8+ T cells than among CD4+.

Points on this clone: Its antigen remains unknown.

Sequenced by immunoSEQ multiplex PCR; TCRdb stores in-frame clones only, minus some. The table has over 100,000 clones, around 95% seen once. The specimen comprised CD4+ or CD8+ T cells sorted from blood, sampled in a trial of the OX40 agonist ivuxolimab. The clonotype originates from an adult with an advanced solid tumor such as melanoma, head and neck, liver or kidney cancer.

As DNA, the CDR3 is TGTGCCAGCAGCCGACAGGGGATGGAGACCCAGTACTTC. Translating it yields CASSRQGMETQYF. V is TRBV7-9 and J is TRBJ2-5; 8 bases agree with TRBD1. V was pared by 5 bases and J by 5 bases, with 4 bases of the junction left unmatched. Germline CDR1 and CDR2: SEHNR and FQNEAQ (reference sequence). This CDR3 spans 13 amino acids.